This T cell receptor beta chain was retrieved from a study of cytomegalovirus exposure and HLA in healthy donors. The PCR had 60 Vbeta and 13 Jbeta primers. Libraries were prepared by immunoSEQ multiplex PCR; TCRdb keeps only in-frame clonotypes and omits some of them. Of 90,000 or so clones in the sample, 60% to 85% were seen once. The CDR3 has 14 amino acids. CDR1 is LNHDA, CDR2 SQIVND, per germline (reference sequence). Germline trimming cut 6 bases from V and 3 bases from J; bases unmatched to any gene: 8. Input material: PBMCs. The clonotype originates from a boy younger than 18 in good health and CMV-seronegative. The rearrangement links TRBV19 to TRBJ2-7; the match to TRBD2 covers 7 bases. The CDR3 is CASSLSGTHYEQYF. CDR3 DNA: TGTGCCAGTAGCCTAAGCGGGACCCACTACGAGCAGTACTTC. The full variable domain, in which reference TRBV19 and TRBJ2-7 provide the parts outside the CDR3, is DGGITQSPKYLFRKEGQNVTLSCEQNLNHDAMYWYRQDPGQGLRLIYYSQIVNDFQKGDIAEGYSVSREKKESFPLTVTSAQKNPTAFYLCASSLSGTHYEQYFGPGTRLTVT.